This paragraph covers one T cell receptor beta chain sequence. The sample's time point: newly diagnosed GD, antithyroid drugs for less than 3 months. Making the TCR library involved RNA that had been extracted from PBMCs. This record belongs to a study of regulatory T cells in long-lasting Graves disease. For TCR beta, libraries came from iRepertoire HTBI primers and Arm-PCR of CDR3 regions. A single record per CDR3 protein comes from TCRdb applying MiXCR to the multiplex PCR reads. The sample shows hundreds of thousands of distinct CDR3 sequences, more than 15% of them seen only once. Germline CDR1 LNHNV, CDR2 YYDKDF (reference sequence). This CDR3 region has 18 residues. Trimming took 5 bases from V and 7 from J; bases not matched to a gene: 18. These records were also assigned to another study, of T cells in Graves' hyperthyroidism and ophthalmopathy.

The starting material was peripheral blood mononuclear cells (PBMCs), obtained at new diagnosis, from a patient treated with antithyroid drugs. V gene TRBV15 combines with J gene TRBJ1-4; TRBD1 matches at 8 bases. This sequence originates from a man younger than 30 with Graves disease. DNA for the CDR3: TGTGCCACCAGCCAGATAACAGGGGGGAATAAGAAGGGTGAAAAACTGTTTTTT. The encoded protein is CATSQITGGNKKGEKLFF.